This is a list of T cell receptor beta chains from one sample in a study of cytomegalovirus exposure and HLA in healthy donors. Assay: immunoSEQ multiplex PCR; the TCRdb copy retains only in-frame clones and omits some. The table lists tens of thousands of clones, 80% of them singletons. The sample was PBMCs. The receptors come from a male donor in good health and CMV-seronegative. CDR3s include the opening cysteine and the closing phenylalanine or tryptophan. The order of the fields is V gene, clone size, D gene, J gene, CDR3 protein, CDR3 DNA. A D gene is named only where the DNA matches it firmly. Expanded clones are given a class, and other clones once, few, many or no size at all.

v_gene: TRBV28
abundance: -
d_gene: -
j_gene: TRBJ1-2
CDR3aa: CASSLQATNYGYTF
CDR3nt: TGTGCCAGCAGCCTTCAGGCCACTAACTATGGCTACACCTTC

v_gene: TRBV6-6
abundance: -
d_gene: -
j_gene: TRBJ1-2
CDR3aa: CASSYSQNYGYTF
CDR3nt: TGTGCCAGCAGTTACTCTCAGAACTATGGCTACACCTTC

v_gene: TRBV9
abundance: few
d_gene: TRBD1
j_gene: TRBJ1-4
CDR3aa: CASSLGTGRNEKLFF
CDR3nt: TGTGCCAGCAGCCTAGGGACAGGGCGGAATGAAAAACTGTTTTTT

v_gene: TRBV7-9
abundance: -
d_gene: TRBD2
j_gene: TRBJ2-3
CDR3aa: CASSPWFERDTDTQYF
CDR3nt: TGTGCCAGCAGCCCATGGTTTGAGCGGGACACAGATACGCAGTATTTT

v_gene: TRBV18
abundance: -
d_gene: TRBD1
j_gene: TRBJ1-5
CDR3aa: CASNTGQSHQPQHF
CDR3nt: TGTGCCAGCAACACGGGACAGAGCCATCAGCCCCAGCATTTT

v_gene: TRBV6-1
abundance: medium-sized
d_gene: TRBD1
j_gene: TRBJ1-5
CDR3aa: CASSRQGFNQPQHF
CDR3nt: TGTGCCAGCAGTCGACAGGGATTCAATCAGCCCCAGCATTTT

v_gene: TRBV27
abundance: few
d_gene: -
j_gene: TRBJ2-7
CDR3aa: CASSFPTGNYEQYF
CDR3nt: TGTGCCAGCAGTTTCCCAACAGGAAACTACGAGCAGTACTTC

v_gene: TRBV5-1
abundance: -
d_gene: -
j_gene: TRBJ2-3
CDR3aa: CASSLRTDYTDTQYF
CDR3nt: TGCGCCAGCAGCCTAAGGACAGACTACACAGATACGCAGTATTTT

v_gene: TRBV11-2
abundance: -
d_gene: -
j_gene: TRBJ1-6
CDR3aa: CASSRGSGGGYSPLHF
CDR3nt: TGTGCCAGCAGCCGCGGTTCCGGTGGCGGATATTCACCCCTCCACTTT

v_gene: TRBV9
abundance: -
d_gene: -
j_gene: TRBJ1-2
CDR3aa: CASSVDPGVYGYTF
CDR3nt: TGTGCCAGCAGCGTAGACCCCGGGGTCTATGGCTACACCTTC

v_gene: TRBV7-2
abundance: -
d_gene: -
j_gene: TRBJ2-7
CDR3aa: CASSLWALGGYEQYF
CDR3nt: TGTGCCAGCAGCTTATGGGCGCTCGGAGGCTACGAGCAGTACTTC

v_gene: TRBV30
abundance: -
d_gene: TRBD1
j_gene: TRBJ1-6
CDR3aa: CAWSGVGQSGSPLHF
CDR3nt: TGTGCCTGGAGTGGTGTGGGACAGTCAGGTTCACCCCTCCACTTT

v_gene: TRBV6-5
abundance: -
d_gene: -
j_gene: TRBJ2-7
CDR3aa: CASSYPSCGVWYEQYF
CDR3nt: TGTGCCAGCAGTTACCCGTCCTGCGGGGTCTGGTACGAGCAGTACTTC

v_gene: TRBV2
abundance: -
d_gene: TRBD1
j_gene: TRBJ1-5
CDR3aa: CASSEALRDSNRPQHF
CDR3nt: TGTGCCAGCAGTGAAGCGCTTAGGGACAGTAATCGGCCCCAGCATTTT

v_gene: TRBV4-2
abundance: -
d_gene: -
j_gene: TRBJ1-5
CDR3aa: CASSPQEGGPGGNQPQHF
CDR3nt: TGTGCCAGCAGCCCCCAAGAGGGAGGTCCGGGTGGCAATCAGCCCCAGCATTTT

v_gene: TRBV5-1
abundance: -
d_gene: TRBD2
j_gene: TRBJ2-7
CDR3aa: CASSLAKGSGGGRSYEQYF
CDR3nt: TGCGCCAGCAGCTTGGCCAAGGGAAGCGGGGGGGGTCGCTCCTACGAGCAGTACTTC

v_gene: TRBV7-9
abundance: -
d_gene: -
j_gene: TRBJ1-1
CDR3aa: CASSRGTGNTEAFF
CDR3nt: TGTGCCAGCAGCAGAGGAACGGGGAATACTGAAGCTTTCTTT

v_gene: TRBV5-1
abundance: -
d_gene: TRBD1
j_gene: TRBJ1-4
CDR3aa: CASSLVAGGNLGLFF
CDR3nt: TGCGCCAGCAGCTTGGTCGCAGGGGGGAACTTGGGACTGTTTTTT

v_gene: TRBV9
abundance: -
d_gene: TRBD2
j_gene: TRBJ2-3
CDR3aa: CASSLIAGSYTDTQYF
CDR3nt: TGTGCCAGCAGCTTAATAGCGGGGAGTTACACAGATACGCAGTATTTT

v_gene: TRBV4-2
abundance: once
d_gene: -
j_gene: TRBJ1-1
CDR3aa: CASSDLDRIYTEAFF
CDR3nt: TGTGCCAGCAGCGACCTCGACAGGATATACACTGAAGCTTTCTTT

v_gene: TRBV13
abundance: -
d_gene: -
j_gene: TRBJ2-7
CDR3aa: CASSGEPNYEQYF
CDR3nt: TGTGCCAGCAGCGGTGAGCCCAACTACGAGCAGTACTTC

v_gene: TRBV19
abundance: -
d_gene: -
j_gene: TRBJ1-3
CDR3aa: CASSIRPTGSGNTIYF
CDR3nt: TGTGCCAGTAGTATTCGTCCAACGGGGTCTGGAAACACCATATATTTT

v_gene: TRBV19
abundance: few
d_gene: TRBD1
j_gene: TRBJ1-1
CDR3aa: CANSTGPPNTEAFF
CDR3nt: TGTGCCAACTCGACAGGGCCCCCTAACACTGAAGCTTTCTTT

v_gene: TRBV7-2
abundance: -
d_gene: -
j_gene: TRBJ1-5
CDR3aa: CASSSRGDQPQHF
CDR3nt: TGTGCCAGCAGCTCCAGGGGAGATCAGCCCCAGCATTTT

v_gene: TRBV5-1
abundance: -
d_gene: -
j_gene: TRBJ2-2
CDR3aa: CASSLVGDFTGELFF
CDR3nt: TGCGCCAGCAGCTTGGTCGGAGATTTCACCGGGGAGCTGTTTTTT

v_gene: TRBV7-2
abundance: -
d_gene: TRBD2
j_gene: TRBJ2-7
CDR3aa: CASSTGVAGVSEQYF
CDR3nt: TGTGCCAGCAGCACCGGGGTAGCGGGAGTGAGTGAGCAGTACTTC

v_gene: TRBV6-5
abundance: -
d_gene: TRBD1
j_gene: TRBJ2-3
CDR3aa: CASSSTGTVDTQYF
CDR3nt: TGTGCCAGCAGTTCGACAGGGACGGTAGATACGCAGTATTTT

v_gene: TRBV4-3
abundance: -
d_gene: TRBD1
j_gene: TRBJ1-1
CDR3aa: CASRDLRGVMNTEAFF
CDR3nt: TGCGCCAGCAGGGACCTCAGGGGGGTCATGAACACTGAAGCTTTCTTT

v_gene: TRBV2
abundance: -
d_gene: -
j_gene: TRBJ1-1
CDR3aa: CASSLGGRMNTEAFF
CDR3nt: TGTGCCAGCAGCCTGGGAGGGAGAATGAACACTGAAGCTTTCTTT

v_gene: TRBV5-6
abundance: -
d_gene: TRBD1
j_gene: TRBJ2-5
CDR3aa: CASSLPAGQGRGETQYF
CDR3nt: TGTGCCAGCAGCTTGCCGGCGGGACAGGGGCGTGGGGAGACCCAGTACTTC

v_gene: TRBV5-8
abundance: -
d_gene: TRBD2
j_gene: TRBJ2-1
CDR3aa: CASSLNSGGLYNEQFF
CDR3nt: TGTGCCAGCAGCTTGAATAGCGGGGGGTTATACAATGAGCAGTTCTTC

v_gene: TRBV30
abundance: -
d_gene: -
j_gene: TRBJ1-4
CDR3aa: CAWSVLQVGGEKLFF
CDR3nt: TGTGCCTGGAGTGTCTTACAGGTGGGCGGCGAAAAACTGTTTTTT

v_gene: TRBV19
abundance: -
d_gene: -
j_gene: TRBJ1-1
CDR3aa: CASSTGGVTEAFF
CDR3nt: TGTGCCAGTAGCACTGGCGGGGTCACTGAAGCTTTCTTT

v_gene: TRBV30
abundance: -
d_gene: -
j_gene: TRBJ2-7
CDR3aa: CAWSLAALTYEQYF
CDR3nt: TGTGCCTGGAGTCTGGCAGCGCTAACCTACGAGCAGTACTTC

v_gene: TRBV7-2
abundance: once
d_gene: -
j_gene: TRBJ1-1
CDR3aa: CASSLAREGTEAFF
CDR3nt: TGTGCCAGCAGCTTAGCCAGGGAGGGCACTGAAGCTTTCTTT

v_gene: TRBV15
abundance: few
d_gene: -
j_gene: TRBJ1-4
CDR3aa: CATSALEGANEKLFF
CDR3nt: TGTGCCACCAGCGCACTAGAGGGGGCTAATGAAAAACTGTTTTTT

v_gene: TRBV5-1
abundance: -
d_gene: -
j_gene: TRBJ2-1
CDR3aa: CASTEGGRGSSEQFF
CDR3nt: TGCGCCAGCACCGAAGGGGGGAGGGGATCCAGTGAGCAGTTCTTC

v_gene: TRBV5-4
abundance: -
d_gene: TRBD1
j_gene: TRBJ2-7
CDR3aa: CASSLDRDHEQYF
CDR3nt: TGTGCCAGCAGCCTTGACAGGGACCACGAGCAGTACTTC

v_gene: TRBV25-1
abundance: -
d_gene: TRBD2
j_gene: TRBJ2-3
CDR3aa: CASSGWAKRGGEDTQYF
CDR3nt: TGTGCCAGCAGTGGCTGGGCGAAGCGGGGGGGCGAAGATACGCAGTATTTT

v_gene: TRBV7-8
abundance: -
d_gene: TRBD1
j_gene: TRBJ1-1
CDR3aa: CASSLFNPGTGNTEAFF
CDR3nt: TGTGCCAGCAGCTTATTTAACCCCGGGACAGGGAACACTGAAGCTTTCTTT

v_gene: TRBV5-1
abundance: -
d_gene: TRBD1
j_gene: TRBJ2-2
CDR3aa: CASSFAGTGETGELFF
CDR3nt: TGCGCCAGCAGCTTTGCCGGGACAGGGGAAACCGGGGAGCTGTTTTTT

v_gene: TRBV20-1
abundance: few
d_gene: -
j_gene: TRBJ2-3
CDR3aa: CSAISEYTQYF
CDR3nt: TGCAGTGCTATTAGCGAGTATACGCAGTATTTT

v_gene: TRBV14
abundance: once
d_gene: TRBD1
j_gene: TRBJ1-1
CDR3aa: CASSQGFGTGMNTEAFF
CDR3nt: TGTGCCAGCAGCCAAGGATTCGGGACAGGCATGAACACTGAAGCTTTCTTT

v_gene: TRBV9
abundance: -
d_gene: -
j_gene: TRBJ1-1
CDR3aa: CASSVVGFDSLLNTEAFF
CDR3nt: TGTGCCAGCAGCGTAGTAGGATTCGACAGCCTTTTGAACACTGAAGCTTTCTTT

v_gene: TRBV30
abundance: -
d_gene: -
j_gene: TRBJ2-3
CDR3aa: CAWTSSTDTQYF
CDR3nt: TGTGCCTGGACTAGCAGCACAGATACGCAGTATTTT

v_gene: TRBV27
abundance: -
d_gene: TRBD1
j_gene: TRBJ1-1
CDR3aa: CASRPGQEIEAFF
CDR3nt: TGTGCCAGCAGGCCGGGACAGGAGATTGAAGCTTTCTTT

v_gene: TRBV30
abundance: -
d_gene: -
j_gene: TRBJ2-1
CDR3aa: CAWSRDIYNEQFF
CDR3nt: TGTGCCTGGAGTCGGGACATCTACAATGAGCAGTTCTTC

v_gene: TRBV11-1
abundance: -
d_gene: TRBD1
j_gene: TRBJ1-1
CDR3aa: CASSLAGGVEAFF
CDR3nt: TGTGCCAGCAGCTTAGCAGGGGGCGTAGAAGCTTTCTTT

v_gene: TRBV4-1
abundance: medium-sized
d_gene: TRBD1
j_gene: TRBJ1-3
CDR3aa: CASSPFGQGGSGNTIYF
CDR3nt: TGCGCCAGCAGCCCTTTCGGACAGGGGGGAAGTGGAAACACCATATATTTT

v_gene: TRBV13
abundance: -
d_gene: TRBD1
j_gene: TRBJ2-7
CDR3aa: CASSKGQGDQYF
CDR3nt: TGTGCCAGCAGCAAGGGACAGGGTGACCAGTACTTC

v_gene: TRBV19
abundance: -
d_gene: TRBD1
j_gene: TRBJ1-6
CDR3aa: CASREGQGGSPLHF
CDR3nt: TGTGCCAGTAGAGAAGGACAGGGAGGGTCACCCCTCCACTTT

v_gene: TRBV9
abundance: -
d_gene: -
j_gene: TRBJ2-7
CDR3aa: CASSVLGLRDEQYF
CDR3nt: TGTGCCAGCAGCGTATTGGGGCTCCGGGACGAGCAGTACTTC

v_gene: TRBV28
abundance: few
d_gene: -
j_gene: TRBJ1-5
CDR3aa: CASSLSGDQPQHF
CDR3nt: TGTGCCAGCAGTTTATCGGGGGATCAGCCCCAGCATTTT